This is a list of T cell receptor beta chains from one sample in a study of tumor and adjacent non-tumor tissue in lung cancer. Using its own MiXCR run on the multiplex PCR reads, TCRdb lists one record per CDR3 protein. The table records about 110,000 distinct CDR3 sequences, 62% of them present only once. Sequencing was done on a sample of distant non-tumor lung tissue. These receptors all come from a man between 60 and 75 years old with non-small cell lung cancer. The CDR3 runs from the conserved cysteine through the conserved F or W. Each record gives: J gene, V gene, D gene, CDR3 length, clone size, CDR3 protein, CDR3 DNA. A D gene is named only where the DNA matches it firmly. Part of the rows lack a size; the others show once, few, many or a class for expanded clones.

>TRBJ2-2|TRBV11-3|-|14|once
CPSSPGELTGELFF
TGTCCCAGTAGCCCCGGGGAGCTCACCGGGGAGCTGTTTTTT
>TRBJ2-2|TRBV28|TRBD1|14|-
CVSSQGRGIGDLFF
TGTGTCAGCAGTCAGGGCAGGGGGATCGGGGATCTGTTTTTT
>TRBJ1-5|TRBV29-1|-|15|-
CSVESETRSSDTQHF
TGCAGCGTTGAATCCGAGACAAGGTCCTCAGATACGCAGCATTTT
>TRBJ2-7|TRBV30|TRBD2|14|many
CAWIPRGGANEQYF
TGTGCCTGGATCCCCCGGGGGGGGGCAAACGAGCAGTACTTC
>TRBJ2-7|TRBV11-2|TRBD2|17|many
CASSLRFGLAGGYEQYF
TGTGCCAGCAGCTTACGATTCGGACTAGCGGGGGGCTACGAGCAGTACTTC
>TRBJ2-5|TRBV6-1|-|14|-
CASTVGQQEMTQYF
TGTGCCAGCACTGTTGGACAGCAAGAGATGACCCAGTACTTC
>TRBJ2-5|TRBV25-1|-|14|-
CASSEPGRHETQYF
TGTGCCAGCAGTGAACCCGGACGGCATGAGACCCAGTACTTC
>TRBJ2-7|TRBV30|-|14|many
CAWSPRRGTYEQYF
TGTGCCTGGAGTCCTCGTAGGGGAACCTACGAGCAGTACTTC
>TRBJ1-2|TRBV20-1|-|15|few
CSARGSGAAKDGYIF
TGCAGTGCTAGAGGTTCAGGTGCCGCAAAAGATGGCTACATCTTC
>TRBJ2-1|TRBV6-6|-|16|-
CANNTTSFEWVNEQFF
TGTGCCAACAATACGACTAGTTTTGAGTGGGTTAATGAGCAGTTCTTC
>TRBJ1-5|TRBV6-1|-|15|-
CARTFTSVSGQPQHF
TGTGCCCGCACCTTCACTTCAGTGAGCGGGCAGCCCCAGCATTTT
>TRBJ1-2|TRBV10-3|-|12|-
CAINVPGSGCTF
TGTGCCATCAATGTTCCAGGGTCTGGCTGCACCTTC
>TRBJ2-7|TRBV6-1|-|13|-
CASSGTRDYERYF
TGTGCCAGCTCCGGGACGCGCGACTACGAGCGGTACTTC
>TRBJ2-2|TRBV11-1|TRBD1|16|many
CASSPYRGSHTGELFF
TGTGCCAGCAGCCCGTACAGGGGCTCTCACACCGGGGAGCTGTTTTTT
>TRBJ2-3|TRBV6-5|-|16|-
CASSYHGSSRTDTRYF
TGTGCCAGTAGTTACCACGGTAGCTCTAGGACAGATACGCGGTATTTT
>TRBJ1-5|TRBV6-6|TRBD1|14|-
CASTFGQENQPQHF
TGTGCCAGTACTTTTGGACAGGAGAATCAGCCCCAGCATTTT
>TRBJ2-4|TRBV7-9|-|15|-
CASSPDSGIKNIQYF
TGTGCCAGCAGCCCCGATAGCGGAATCAAAAACATTCAGTACTTC
>TRBJ2-5|TRBV29-1|-|14|-
CSVGSVGLSGTQYF
TGCAGCGTTGGAAGCGTGGGACTTTCGGGGACCCAGTACTTC
>TRBJ2-1|TRBV6-6|-|15|-
CAGSLGGSSYKEQFF
TGTGCCGGCAGTTTGGGCGGTAGCTCCTACAAAGAGCAGTTCTTC
>TRBJ1-1|TRBV5-1|-|12|-
CASSGGDTEAFF
TGCGCCAGCTCCGGGGGTGACACTGAAGCCTTCTTT
>TRBJ2-1|TRBV10-1|-|13|many
CASSDGGAGSNFF
TGCGCCAGCAGTGACGGCGGTGCAGGTTCAAATTTCTTC
>TRBJ2-2|TRBV5-6|-|17|-
CASSSYRGNFKTGELFF
TGTGCCAGCAGCTCATACAGAGGGAACTTCAAGACCGGGGAGCTGTTTTTT
>TRBJ2-3|TRBV12-3/TRBV12-4|TRBD2|17|once
CASSSRLAGSITDTQFF
TGTGCCAGCAGTTCACGACTAGCGGGGTCAATCACAGATACGCAGTTTTTT
>TRBJ2-1|TRBV11-2|-|14|-
CAGSKGQGGDEQFF
TGTGCCGGCAGCAAGGGGCAGGGGGGGGATGAGCAGTTCTTC
>TRBJ1-1|TRBV28|TRBD1|16|-
CASSSPRGGRTNEAFF
TGTGCCAGCAGTTCTCCCAGGGGGGGAAGAACCAATGAAGCTTTCTTT
>TRBJ2-1|TRBV2|TRBD2|15|few
CASRGGLATNNEQFF
TGTGCCAGCAGGGGAGGACTAGCGACTAACAATGAGCAGTTCTTC
>TRBJ2-5|TRBV11-3|TRBD2|13|-
CVSKWTSEETQYF
TGTGTCAGCAAATGGACTAGCGAAGAGACTCAGTACTTC
>TRBJ2-2|TRBV6-5|-|14|-
CVSSRGRPPGELFF
TGTGTCAGCAGTCGCGGGCGCCCGCCCGGGGAGCTGTTTTTT
>TRBJ1-6|TRBV6-6|-|17|once
CTSTYSEEDFYNSPLHF
TGTACCAGTACCTACAGCGAGGAAGACTTCTATAATTCACCCCTCCACTTT
>TRBJ1-1|TRBV6-5|TRBD1|14|many
CASTKGQGYTEAFF
TGTGCCAGCACCAAGGGACAGGGATATACTGAAGCTTTCTTT
>TRBJ2-5|TRBV6-5|-|16|-
CASSSPRDPSHETQHF
TGTGCCAGCAGTTCCCCTCGGGATCCTTCCCATGAGACCCAGCACTTC
>TRBJ1-1|TRBV20-1|-|13|-
CSARYRLSTEAFF
TGCAGTGCTAGATACAGGCTTAGCACTGAAGCTTTCTTT
>TRBJ2-3|TRBV6-1|TRBD2|19|many
CASSVRSSGGLPSTDTQYF
TGTGCCAGCAGTGTAAGGTCTAGCGGGGGGCTACCTAGCACAGATACGCAGTATTTT
>TRBJ1-6|TRBV4-1|-|14|-
CASSLIWDNSLLHF
TGCGCCAGCAGCCTAATATGGGATAATTCACTCCTCCACTTT
>TRBJ1-2|TRBV10-3|-|13|many
CAISETGRYGYTF
TGTGCCATCAGTGAGACAGGGCGGTATGGCTACACCTTC
>TRBJ2-3|TRBV20-1|-|14|few
CSAPIFGVRDTQYF
TGCAGTGCACCCATCTTCGGGGTTAGGGATACGCAGTATTTT
>TRBJ1-2|TRBV6-2/TRBV6-3|-|13|many
CASSSFGQYGYTF
TGTGCCAGCAGTTCCTTCGGACAGTATGGCTACACCTTC
>TRBJ2-5|TRBV6-6|-|14|-
CASSPAGRQKTQYF
TGTGCCAGCAGCCCTGCCGGCCGACAAAAGACCCAGTACTTC
>TRBJ2-4|TRBV6-2/TRBV6-3|-|13|-
CANSYEGLGIQYF
TGCGCCAACAGTTACGAGGGATTGGGCATTCAGTACTTC
>TRBJ2-1|TRBV28|-|15|many
CASSLILSSYNEQFF
TGTGCCAGCAGTTTAATTTTGAGCTCCTACAATGAGCAGTTCTTC
>TRBJ2-3|TRBV6-6|-|15|-
CTSSSGSRWGDTQYF
TGTACCAGCAGTAGTGGGAGTCGTTGGGGAGATACGCAGTATTTT
>TRBJ1-2|TRBV27|TRBD1|14|few
CASSSWTGGWGYTF
TGTGCCAGCAGTTCCTGGACAGGGGGCTGGGGCTACACCTTC
>TRBJ2-1|TRBV19|TRBD2|18|-
CASSIDTVERDLNNEQFF
TGTGCCAGTAGTATAGATACAGTGGAGCGGGACTTAAACAATGAGCAGTTCTTC
>TRBJ2-6|TRBV11-3|TRBD1|17|medium-sized
CASSPGTGNSGANVLTF
TGTGCCAGCAGCCCAGGGACAGGGAACTCTGGGGCCAACGTCCTGACTTTC
>TRBJ2-6|TRBV10-1|-|18|-
CASSEPNLLGPGANLLTF
TGCGCCAGCAGTGAGCCCAACCTCCTGGGCCCTGGGGCCAACCTCTTGACTTTC
>TRBJ2-2|TRBV24-1|TRBD1|15|-
CTTGDPGQTTGELFF
TGTACCACCGGTGACCCGGGACAGACCACCGGGGAGCTGTTTTTT
>TRBJ1-2|TRBV10-3|-|13|-
CAISEIGRYGYTF
TGTGCCATTAGTGAGATAGGGCGGTATGGCTACACCTTC
>TRBJ1-2|TRBV11-3|-|17|once
CASSSLGDSTLGYGYAF
TGTGCCAGCAGCTCCCTGGGAGACTCGACCTTAGGCTATGGCTACGCCTTC
>TRBJ2-7|TRBV6-2/TRBV6-3|-|12|many
CASSYFPDEQYF
TGTGCCAGCAGTTACTTCCCGGACGAGCAGTACTTC
>TRBJ2-7|TRBV2|TRBD1|13|-
CASSSWTGERQYF
TGTGCCAGCAGTAGCTGGACAGGGGAAAGGCAGTACTTC
>TRBJ2-7|TRBV29-1|-|14|-
CIVFWGGQAPDQYF
TGCATCGTATTCTGGGGGGGACAGGCCCCCGACCAGTACTTC
>TRBJ2-7|TRBV5-6|-|15|-
CVSSLFGTKTYEQYF
TGTGTCAGCAGCTTATTCGGGACAAAGACCTACGAGCAGTACTTC
>TRBJ2-3|TRBV6-2/TRBV6-3|-|14|-
CASSYSDGQHTQYF
TGTGCCAGCAGTTACTCTGATGGACAACATACGCAGTATTTT
>TRBJ1-5|TRBV28|TRBD1|14|-
CASSFQGGNHSQHF
TGTGCCAGCAGTTTTCAAGGGGGCAATCACTCCCAGCATTTT
>TRBJ2-6|TRBV6-2/TRBV6-3|-|16|-
CVSSGPRGTGANVLTF
TGTGTCAGCAGTGGCCCGAGGGGAACCGGGGCCAACGTCCTGACTTTC
>TRBJ2-1|TRBV9|TRBD2|15|-
CASSAPGTSFNEQFF
TGTGCCAGCAGCGCACCCGGGACTAGCTTCAATGAGCAGTTCTTC
>TRBJ1-6|TRBV6-5|-|13|-
CVGSPPNSSPLHF
TGTGTCGGCAGTCCGCCAAACTCGTCACCCCTCCACTTT
>TRBJ1-2|TRBV28|-|11|-
CASRGTPGYTF
TGTGCCAGCAGGGGGACCCCCGGCTACACCTTC
>TRBJ2-1|TRBV29-1|TRBD2|16|many
CSVGGLAGAIYNEQFF
TGCAGCGTGGGAGGACTAGCGGGAGCTATCTACAATGAGCAGTTCTTC
>TRBJ2-2|TRBV24-1|-|15|-
CTTSDFGAGTGELFF
TGTACCACCAGTGATTTCGGCGCGGGCACCGGGGAGCTGTTTTTT